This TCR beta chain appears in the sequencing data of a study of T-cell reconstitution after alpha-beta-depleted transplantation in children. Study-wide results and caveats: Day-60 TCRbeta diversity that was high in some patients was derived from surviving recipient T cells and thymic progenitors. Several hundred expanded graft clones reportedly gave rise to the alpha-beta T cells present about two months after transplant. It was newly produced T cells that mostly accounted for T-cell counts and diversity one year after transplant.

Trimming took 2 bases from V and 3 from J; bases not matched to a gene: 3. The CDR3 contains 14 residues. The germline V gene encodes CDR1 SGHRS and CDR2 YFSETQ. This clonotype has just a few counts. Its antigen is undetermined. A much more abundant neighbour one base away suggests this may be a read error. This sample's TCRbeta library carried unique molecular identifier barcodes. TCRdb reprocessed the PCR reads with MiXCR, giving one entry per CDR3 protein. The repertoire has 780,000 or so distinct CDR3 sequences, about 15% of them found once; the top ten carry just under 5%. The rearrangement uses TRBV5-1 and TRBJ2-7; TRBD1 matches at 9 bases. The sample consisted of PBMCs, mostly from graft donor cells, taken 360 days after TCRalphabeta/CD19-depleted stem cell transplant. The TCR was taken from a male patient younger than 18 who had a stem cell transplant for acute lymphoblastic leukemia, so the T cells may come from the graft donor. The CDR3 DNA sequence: TGCGCCAGCAGCTTCCGGGACAGGGACTACGAGCAGTACTTC. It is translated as CASSFRDRDYEQYF.